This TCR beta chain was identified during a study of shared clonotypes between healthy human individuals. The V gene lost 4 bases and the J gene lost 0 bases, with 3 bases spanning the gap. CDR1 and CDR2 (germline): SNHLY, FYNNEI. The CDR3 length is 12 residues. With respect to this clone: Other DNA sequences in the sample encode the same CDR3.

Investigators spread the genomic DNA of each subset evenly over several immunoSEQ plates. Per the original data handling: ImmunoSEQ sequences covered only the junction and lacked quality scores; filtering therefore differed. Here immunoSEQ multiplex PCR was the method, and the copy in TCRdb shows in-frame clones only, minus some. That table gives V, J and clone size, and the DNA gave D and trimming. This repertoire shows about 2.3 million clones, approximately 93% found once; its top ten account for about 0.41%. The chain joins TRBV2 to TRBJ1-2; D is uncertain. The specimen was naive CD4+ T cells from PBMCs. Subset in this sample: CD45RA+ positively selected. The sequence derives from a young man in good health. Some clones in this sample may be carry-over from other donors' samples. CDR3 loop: CASSAANYGYTF. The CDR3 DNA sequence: TGTGCCAGCAGTGCCGCTAACTATGGCTACACCTTC. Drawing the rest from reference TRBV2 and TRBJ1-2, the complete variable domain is EPEVTQTPSHQVTQMGQEVILRCVPISNHLYFYWYRQILGQKVEFLVSFYNNEISEKSEIFDDQFSVERPDGSNFTLKIRSTKLEDSAMYFCASSAANYGYTFGSGTRLTVV.